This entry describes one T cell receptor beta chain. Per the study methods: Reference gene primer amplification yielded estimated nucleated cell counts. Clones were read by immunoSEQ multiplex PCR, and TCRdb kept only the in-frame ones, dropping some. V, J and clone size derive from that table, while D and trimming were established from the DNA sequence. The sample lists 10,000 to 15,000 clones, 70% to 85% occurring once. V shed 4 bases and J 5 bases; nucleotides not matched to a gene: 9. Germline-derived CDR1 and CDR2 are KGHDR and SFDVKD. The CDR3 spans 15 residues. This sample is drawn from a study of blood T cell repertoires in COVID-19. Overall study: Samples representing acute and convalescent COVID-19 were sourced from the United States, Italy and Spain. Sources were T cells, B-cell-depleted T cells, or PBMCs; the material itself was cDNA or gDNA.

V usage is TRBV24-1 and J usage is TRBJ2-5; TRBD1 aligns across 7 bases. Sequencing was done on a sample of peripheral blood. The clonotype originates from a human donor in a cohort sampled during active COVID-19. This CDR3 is CATSDFRGGWETQYF. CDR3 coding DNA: TGTGCCACCAGTGACTTTCGAGGGGGCTGGGAGACCCAGTACTTC.